This T cell receptor (beta chain) stems from a study of T cell responses to AZD1222 COVID-19 vaccine (dated by TCRdb to 2020 to 2023). Study-wide context: AZD1222 recipients given second doses at about 4 weeks or at about 12 weeks were pooled, since spike-specific TCR depth and breadth were not found to differ between the two schedules. TCR sequencing covered approximately 230 trial participants: 200 to 220 given two doses of AZD1222 and approximately 26 given two doses of MenACWY control vaccine. Trial participants were enrolled into age subgroups of 18-55, 56-69 and 70-plus years, which contained about 150, 28 and 57 TCR-sequenced participants, respectively. What the research found in general, with its limitations: CD4 TCRs associated with the vaccine covered the entire spike protein, and the dominant responses were in regions 160-218 and 743-854. Conclusions about previously exposed vaccinees are limited, since just six AZD1222 recipients were seropositive for SARS-CoV-2 at baseline. In the small 56-69-year group, the increase in depth fell short of significance, most likely because of low power. Reportedly, almost half of the unique spike-specific TCRs recognized epitopes lying outside the regions that are mutated in the B.1.351 and B.1.1.7 variants. After two AZD1222 doses, spike-specific TCR breadth and depth were significantly higher than at day 0 and than in MenACWY recipients. Because no day 14 peak-response samples were available, repertoires were characterized only after the peak T cell response. Participants were mostly white British, with more females than males. The authors suggested clonal diversity may have been underestimated.

The CDR3 regions of human TCRbeta chains were analyzed by immunosequencing. The authors processed their data as follows. Repertoire TCRs were matched against a reference library of SARS-CoV-2-specific TCRs generated with the MIRA antigen-specificity platform. Breadth was defined as the fraction of unique TCRs that were SARS-CoV-2-associated, and depth was defined as the fraction of total T cells that were SARS-CoV-2-associated. Using the MIRA data, each spike-specific TCR was assigned both to the spike region to which the TCR was reactive and to a CD4 or CD8 class. Log10-transformed breadth and depth values were compared by one-way ANOVA with Sidak's multiple comparisons tests. The immuneACCESS repertoire file appears here via TCRdb, limited to in-frame rearrangements. These files lack a portion of the clones; in checked studies, under half of the deficit traces to unresolved V genes, and the cause of the others is not known. The V and J calls and clone size come from that table; D and trimming were worked out from the DNA. This sample holds 120,000 to 150,000 clones; just over 90% were observed only once. Jointly, the top ten make up roughly 4.9% of the sample.

V is pruned by 6 bases and J by 2 bases, leaving 5 bases of the junction without a gene match. From its cysteine to its phenylalanine, the CDR3 spans 15 amino acids. CDR3 DNA only is kept here, 45 bases in frame from base 1. Sequences WSHSY (CDR1) and SAAADI (CDR2) are obtained from the germline V gene. The meaning of the sample's time point label: baseline before first vaccination. Samples from vaccinated people were obtained from the UK trials COV001 and COV002, which included a single-blind randomized controlled phase 2/3 trial of AZD1222 (ChAdOx1 nCoV-19) in healthy adults. For TCRbeta chain sequencing, PBMC samples from trial participants were taken at day 0 and at day 28 after the second dose. A word on this clone: The antigen this receptor binds is unknown. It has no much larger one-base neighbor in the sample; base qualities were not kept.

The V and J segments used are TRBV10-2 and TRBJ1-2; 11 nucleotides in the junction match TRBD1. The specimen comprised peripheral blood, sampled on day 0 of AZD1222 vaccination. The source is an adult in good health. The CDR3 loop reads CASRPGTGGNYGYTF. The DNA sequence is as follows: TGCGCCAGCAGACCCGGGACAGGGGGGAACTATGGCTACACCTTC.